Sequencing of this T cell receptor beta chain was carried out in a study of cytomegalovirus exposure and HLA in healthy donors (dated by TCRdb to about 2017). Concerning the study at large: According to an earlier analysis of 587 of the donors, about 170 million T cells yielded 90 million to 140 million unique TCR beta sequences and around 280 Gb of sequence data. Every discovery cohort repertoire had been produced on one sequencing platform. Of the 398 genotyped donors, 65% to 90% fell in the genetic ancestry cluster associated with self-reported Caucasian donors. Besides the first cohort of 500 to 700 subjects, a separate validation cohort made up of 120 different subjects was used. To study patterns of TCR occurrence, a later analysis re-analyzed previously published TCR beta repertoires from 650 to 750 donors and added high-resolution HLA genotyping. The number of donors typed differed by locus, with 629-630 for A, B, C, DRB1 and DQB1, roughly 550 for DQA1, 600 to 610 for DPA1, and some 440 for DPB1. The study aimed to test whether signatures of past pathogen exposure could be identified by cataloging public T cell receptors. Alongside the repertoire data, information on donor age, sex, ethnicity and CMV serostatus was compiled. In the later analysis, no new phenotypic data were used to find candidate immune exposures; instead, reliance was placed on TCR beta sequences and their occurrence across donors. Several DR-DQ haplotypes were treated as single units for association and clustering because of strong linkage in the cohort. The study combined high-throughput TCR immunosequencing, statistical association of individual TCRs with disease status, and machine learning to predict cytomegalovirus infection status. HLA typing covered class I and class II loci at four-digit resolution. On average, roughly 200,000 unique TCR beta nucleotide sequences were sequenced per donor among a few hundred genotyped donors of the cohort, with 15% to 20% of those sequences being non-productive. An early release covering roughly 640 HLA-typed donors comprised around 300 gigabases of sequencing data and 85 million to 100 million unique TCR sequences. The study profiled the T cell repertoires of approximately 700 subjects by immunosequencing and related them to cytomegalovirus serostatus. In an earlier analysis of around 540 of the donors, high-throughput TCR beta sequencing was used to judge whether each TCR beta V gene segment behaved as functional or pseudogenic. A later genetic analysis took genome-wide SNP genotypes for about 65% of the 666 donors and used that subset as a discovery cohort.

This clone was observed a single time. Its cognate antigen has yet to be identified. No base-level quality is on record; no much larger clone is a single base apart. Libraries were made using the immunoSEQ multiplex PCR assay. For the multiplex PCR, a mixture combining 60 forward primers for TCR Vbeta segments and 13 reverse primers for TCR Jbeta segments was used. Amplification of the CDR3 region of rearranged TCR beta genes was performed with a multiplex PCR assay on genomic DNA. Amplified TCR beta libraries were sequenced as 87-base-pair reads on the Illumina HiSeq System. In the source study's methods: A later analysis counted approximately 76 million unique TCR beta chains across the 666 repertoires, and 9 million to 14 million of these chains were shared by at least two donors. To remove PCR and sequencing errors, raw reads were error-corrected and collapsed into unique sequences using a nearest-neighbor algorithm that merged closely related sequences. CDR3 sequences were aligned to IMGT reference sequences to assign V, D and J gene segments. For a sequence to be retained, at least a six-nucleotide match to both a V gene segment and a J gene segment was required. Rearrangements were classified as productive when the CDR3 lacked stop codons and remained in frame with V and J, and all other rearrangements were classified as non-productive. Following IMGT convention, CDR3 was defined as the stretch from the second conserved V-encoded cysteine up to the conserved J-encoded phenylalanine. The earlier analysis of some 550 of the donors excluded any sequence lacking an unambiguous match to a single V gene segment. An earlier analysis of 587 of the donors classified V segments as functional when productive rearrangements were above 56.7% and as segregating when the standard deviation between donors was above 5%. To diagnose cytomegalovirus status from the catalog of TCR beta chain sequences, a statistical classification framework was built. In a later analysis, V and J genes were assigned by comparing TCR nucleotide sequences against IMGT/GENE-DB human TR gene sequences. In a later analysis, CDR3 sequences and most-parsimonious VDJ recombination scenarios were assigned using the TCRdist pipeline. In a later analysis, each TCR beta chain was defined by its CDR3 amino acid sequence together with its V-gene family, and reads lacking a unique V-gene family were excluded. A later analysis removed 450 to 600 highly shared, low-generation-probability nucleotide sequences to deal with suspected cross-contamination and a sequencing artifact. For each public chain, a later analysis derived a clonal expansion index from normalized ranks of inferred template counts within each repertoire. Generation probabilities in a later analysis came from a VDJ recombination model fitted to out-of-frame rearrangements, and those results were checked against IGoR. In a later analysis, TCR-TCR, TCR-HLA and TCR-CMV co-occurrence was scored with hypergeometric tests, and a repertoire-size bias correction was applied to TCR pairs. False discovery rates were estimated in a later analysis by permuting HLA or CMV assignments 20 times. In a later analysis, co-occurring TCRs were grouped with DBSCAN, and TCRdist sequence similarity was added when clustering was performed within HLA-allele-positive subsets. Repertoires with fewer than 30,000 or more than 120,000 public chains were left out of co-occurrence clustering, as were roughly five repertoires with anomalous nucleotide sharing. TCRdb's version of the immuneACCESS table is confined to in-frame rearrangements and falls short of the full clone set. An unresolved V gene accounts for under half of the shortfall where checked; the remainder is of unknown origin. V and J calls and clone size follow that table, whereas D and trimming were derived from the DNA. The table for this sample lists about 210,000 clones; approximately 90% of them were counted only once. The ten largest clones capture around 0.98% of the sample.

The cohort was made up of approximately 670 healthy bone marrow donors. Cohort members were all nominally healthy when sampled, although unrecorded immune exposures were likely present. The donor tested CMV seronegative, placing the donor among the roughly 340 seronegative members of the cohort. A peripheral blood sample was collected from each donor, and TCR beta sequencing was performed on peripheral blood mononuclear cells. Genomic DNA extraction from the blood cell samples was performed with the Qiagen DNeasy Blood Extraction Kit. From cysteine to phenylalanine, the CDR3 is 14 amino acids long. Just CDR3 DNA is preserved here, 42 bases in frame from base 1. The germline V gene sets CDR1 to SGHTA and CDR2 to FQGNSA. For this chain, trimming is 4 bases at the V end and 4 bases at the J end, and the number of junction bases without a gene match is 5. Findings and caveats that apply to the study as a whole: Three of the identified cytomegalovirus-associated TCR beta chains were confirmed in vitro to be specific for cytomegalovirus antigens. Immune exposure information for the cohort was limited to CMV serostatus. Correlated functional status among segregating V segments might be attributable to linkage disequilibrium, but an unknown experimental factor could not be ruled out. Most CMV-associated TCR beta chains appeared to be HLA-restricted in a later analysis, and the HLA associations seemed to be driven largely by CMV exposure. Strong co-occurrence of HLA alleles, especially DR and DQ, made assigning TCR associations to individual alleles difficult. A later analysis reported that several top co-occurrence clusters appeared linked to parvovirus B19, influenza, CMV and Epstein-Barr virus. A later analysis found that TCR association rates varied across HLA loci, with DRB1 alleles showing the most associated TCRs and HLA-C alleles the fewest. Cytomegalovirus status was reported to be diagnosed by the classifier with high specificity and sensitivity in both the original and validation cohorts. Most TCR sequences were observed very rarely across donors, whereas some public TCRs were present in many individuals. Seventeen rarely observed V segments, including chromosome 9 orphons, were excluded from the earlier analysis of a few hundred of the donors because counts were too low. Because HLA typing was missing for some donors at each locus, association tests included only the typed subset. The cohort was sequenced for TCR beta chains only, and without alpha or paired-chain data the features that could be detected were limited. A further reported finding was that TCR beta sequences accurately predicted the HLA-A and HLA-B alleles for most subjects in the first cohort. The study gave a list of some 150 TCR beta chains associated with cytomegalovirus. The authors suggested that the approach could potentially be extended to other disease states and immunological phenotypes. Compared with equally common non-associated chains, HLA-associated TCR beta chains in a later analysis were more clonally expanded and had lower generation probabilities. An earlier analysis of around 540 of the donors showed that most TCR beta V segments appeared in productive rearrangements either about 87% or about 30% of the time, which broadly matched IMGT annotations. Some IMGT-functional V segments, including TRBV6-2 and TRBV6-3, could not be told apart with the 87-base-pair reads, so those segments were excluded. A group of highly shared sequence variants was considered likely to be a technical artifact of the sequencing pipeline. V-gene and J-gene trimming of TCR beta chains was associated with a missense DCLRE1C variant in a later genetic analysis, and the association was replicated in an independent cohort. A later analysis associated 15,000 to 20,000 TCR beta sequences with specific HLA alleles at a false discovery rate of 0.05. Compared with the roughly 720-donor mean, donors in an Asian-associated ancestry cluster had fewer N-insertions in productive TCRs, according to a later genetic analysis. Presence/absence analyses assumed roughly uniform sequencing depth across donors, an assumption that may not hold.

The TCR sequence derives from a boy younger than 10 in good health and CMV-seronegative. The rearranged chain carries TRBV7-2 and TRBJ2-7, and 9 junctional nucleotides match TRBD1. The source material was PBMCs. Read as DNA, the sequence is TGTGCCAGCAGCTCCGGGACAGGGCCATACGAGCAGTACTTC. It is translated as CASSSGTGPYEQYF.